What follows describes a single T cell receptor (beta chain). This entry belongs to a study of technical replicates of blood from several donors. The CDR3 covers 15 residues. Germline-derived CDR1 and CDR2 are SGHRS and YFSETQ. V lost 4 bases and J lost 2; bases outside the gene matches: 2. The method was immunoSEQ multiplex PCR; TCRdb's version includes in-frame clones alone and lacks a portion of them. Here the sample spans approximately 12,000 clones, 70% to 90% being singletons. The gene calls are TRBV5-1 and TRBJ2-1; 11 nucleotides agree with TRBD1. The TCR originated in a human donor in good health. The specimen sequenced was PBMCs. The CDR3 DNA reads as TGCGCCAGCAGCGGGGGACAGGGGGCCTACAATGAGCAGTTCTTC. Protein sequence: CASSGGQGAYNEQFF.